This T cell receptor beta chain appears in the sequencing data of a study of T-cell reconstitution after alpha-beta-depleted transplantation in children. Preparation of the TCRbeta library used unique molecular identifiers. TCRdb used MiXCR to reprocess the PCR reads, holding one entry per CDR3 protein. The sample carries roughly 790,000 distinct CDR3 sequences, 15% to 20% recorded once. Study results and caveats: T-cell counts and diversity at one year post-transplant came mainly from newly produced T cells.

V lost 6 bases, J lost 1 base, and 15 bases lay in between. Looked up from germline, CDR1 is KGHSH and CDR2 is LQKENI. This CDR3 contains 15 residues. Only a few counts were recorded for this clonotype. What it binds is not known. J is TRBJ1-1 and V is TRBV18; D uncertain. The sample was PBMCs, mostly from graft donor cells, taken 360 days after TCRalphabeta/CD19-depleted stem cell transplant. This TCR came from a male patient younger than 18 who had a stem cell transplant for acute lymphoblastic leukemia, so the T cells may come from the graft donor. CDR3 amino acids: CASSRSTAGNTEAFF. DNA for the CDR3: TGTGCCAGCTCGAGATCGACTGCGGGGAACACTGAAGCTTTCTTT.